This T cell receptor (beta chain) originates from a study of blood T cell repertoires in COVID-19. V lost 4 bases to trimming and J lost 2 bases, with 11 bases between them. The CDR3 is 13 residues long. Germline assignment: CDR1 SQVTM and CDR2 ANQGSEA. Per the study methods: Estimation of nucleated cell counts was performed using reference gene primer amplification. The method was immunoSEQ multiplex PCR; TCRdb's version includes in-frame clones alone and lacks a portion of them. V, J and clone size were drawn from that table, and D and trimming were deduced from the DNA. The sample lists roughly 260,000 clones, more than 70% seen once, with approximately 2.2% in the top ten.

The sample consisted of peripheral blood. The chain is built from TRBV29-1 and TRBJ2-5; D ambiguous. This receptor was obtained from a woman in her forties or fifties with acute or convalescent COVID-19. Written as DNA, the CDR3 is TGCAGCGTTGCGCGCAGGTTACAAGAGACCCAGTACTTC. As protein: CSVARRLQETQYF.